The 21 T cell receptor beta chains below all came from one sample that was sequenced in a study of shared clonotypes between healthy human individuals. TCRdb's copy holds only in-frame clones and misses some; the assay was immunoSEQ multiplex PCR. The sample has about 1 million clones; approximately 68% are singletons. The source material was memory CD4+ T cells sorted from blood. Subset reported: CD45RA-negative fraction. Receptors originate from a man between 18 and 35 years old in good health.

CDR3 nucleotides: TGTGCCAGCAGCTTACACCCGACGGGGGGGGAGTTCTTC. This encodes CASSLHPTGGEFF. This sequence joins TRBV7-9 and TRBJ2-1, with 8 bases matching TRBD2. Germline V gene lookup returns CDR1 SEHNR and CDR2 FQNEAQ (reference sequence). Trimming cost V 2 bases and J 14 bases; bases outside gene matches: 8. This CDR3 spans 13 amino acids.

J is TRBJ2-1 and V is TRBV7-9, with D possibly being TRBD1 or TRBD2 (6 bases each). Germline-derived CDR1 and CDR2 are SEHNR and FQNEAQ (reference sequence). The CDR3 contains 17 residues. The V and J ends lost 4 bases and 4 bases respectively, with 20 bases between them. This chain's CDR3 is CASSSRGQRVPYNEQFF. DNA of the CDR3: TGTGCCAGCAGCTCCCGGGGGCAGCGCGTCCCATACAATGAGCAGTTCTTC.

The chain links TRBV6-6 to TRBJ1-2, with 8 bases that match TRBD1. Trimming took 1 base from V and 6 from J; bases not matched to a gene: 4. This CDR3 comprises 14 residues. Per the germline V gene, CDR1 is MNHNY and CDR2 is SVGAGI (reference sequence). The CDR3 coding sequence is TGTGCCAGCAGTTACTTGGACAGGGCCGATGGCTACACCTTC. Its protein is CASSYLDRADGYTF.

CDR3 region: CASSRRLAGGLDTQYF. CDR3 coding DNA: TGTGCCAGCAGCCGTAGACTAGCGGGGGGTTTAGATACGCAGTATTTT. The chain links TRBV4-2 to TRBJ2-3, with 13 bases that match TRBD2. Germline V CDR1 and CDR2: LGHNA, YNFKEQ. V lost 4 bases and J lost 5; bases outside the gene matches: 6. The CDR3 contains 16 residues.

V usage is TRBV5-1 and J usage is TRBJ2-7, with D uncertain. This CDR3 has 11 amino acids. Per the germline V gene, CDR1 is SGHRS and CDR2 is YFSETQ. Trimming took 5 bases from V and 4 from J, leaving 7 bases between them. The CDR3 reads CASRAGYEQYF. The CDR3, as DNA: TGCGCCAGCAGAGCCGGGTACGAGCAGTACTTC. Based on the CDR3 plus reference TRBV5-1 and TRBJ2-7, the full variable domain is KAGVTQTPRYLIKTRGQQVTLSCSPISGHRSVSWYQQTPGQGLQFLFEYFSETQRNKGNFPGRFSGRQFSNSRSEMNVSTLELGDSALYLCASRAGYEQYFGPGTRLTVT.

The V gene is TRBV4-3, the J gene TRBJ1-1, with D unresolved. Germline V gene data show CDR1 as LGHNA and CDR2 as YSLEER. There are 14 residues in the CDR3. Trimming cost V 0 bases and J 8 bases, with 13 bases left between them. For the CDR3, the DNA is TGCGCCAGCAGCCAAGATCCGGAGTTAAGGGAAGCTTTCTTT. This encodes CASSQDPELREAFF.

The V and J genes are TRBV29-1 and TRBJ1-1; D may be TRBD1 (6 bases). Germline CDR1 and CDR2: SQVTM and ANQGSEA. V was clipped by 7 bases and J by 1 base, with 16 bases between them. The CDR3 is 14 amino acids. The CDR3 nucleotides read TGCAGCGCCCTACCAGGGACAAAGAACACTGAAGCTTTCTTT. Translating it yields CSALPGTKNTEAFF.

The chain has TRBV11-2 and TRBJ2-3; a possible D gene is TRBD2 (5 bases). V was clipped by 3 bases and J by 2 bases, with 15 bases between them. Germline-derived CDR1 and CDR2 are SGHAT and FQNNGV. The CDR3 sequence is 16 residues long. The CDR3 DNA follows: TGTGCCAGCAGCTTGCTCACGGGGTCCCCCACAGATACGCAGTATTTT. Amino acids: CASSLLTGSPTDTQYF.

The chain uses TRBV6-6 and TRBJ2-1; 8 positions match TRBD1. Trimming removed 8 bases from V and 4 bases from J; junction bases left unmatched: 1. The CDR3 extends over 12 amino acids. Germline V gene data show CDR1 as MNHNY and CDR2 as SVGAGI (reference sequence). CDR3 DNA: TGTGCCAGCGGGGACAGGTACAATGAGCAGTTCTTC. Translating gives CASGDRYNEQFF.

The CDR3 sequence is CASSVASGSSVVTGELFF. CDR3 nucleotides: TGTGCCAGCTCAGTTGCTAGCGGGAGTTCTGTGGTCACCGGGGAGCTGTTTTTT. V usage is TRBV5-5 and J usage is TRBJ2-2, with 10 bases matching TRBD2. This CDR3 contains 18 residues. Losses at the gene ends were 7 bases for V and 4 bases for J; bases not matched to a gene: 16. Germline CDR1 is SGHKS and CDR2 is YYEKEE (reference sequence).

This chain connects TRBV9 to TRBJ2-1; TRBD1 matches at 7 bases. V was pared by 0 bases and J by 6 bases, with 3 bases of the junction left unmatched. Germline-derived CDR1 and CDR2 are SGDLS and YYNGEE. The CDR3 has 14 residues. CDR3 nucleotides: TGTGCCAGCAGCGTAGGTCACAGGGGCAATGAGCAGTTCTTC. Translation gives CASSVGHRGNEQFF. Complete variable domain (other parts from reference TRBV9 and TRBJ2-1): DSGVTQTPKHLITATGQRVTLRCSPRSGDLSVYWYQQSLDQGLQFLIQYYNGEERAKGNILERFSAQQFPDLHSELNLSSLELGDSALYFCASSVGHRGNEQFFGPGTRLTVL.

The chain carries TRBV5-4 and TRBJ2-7; no clear D. CDR3 length: 13 amino acids. Trimming pared 6 bases from V and 0 bases from J, leaving 10 bases between. Germline CDR1 and CDR2: SGHNT and YYREEE (reference sequence). The CDR3 sequence: CASMDFGSYEQYF. The CDR3 DNA reads as TGTGCCAGCATGGATTTCGGCTCCTACGAGCAGTACTTC.

The chain uses TRBV6-1 and TRBJ1-2, with TRBD1 as a possible D gene (6 bases). Germline V gene data show CDR1 as MNHNS and CDR2 as SASEGT. The CDR3 is made up of 16 amino acids. Between the trimmed V and J ends, which lost 3 bases and 8 bases, there was a span of 22 bases. This CDR3 reads CASSEQPITGSSGYTF. In nucleotides, the CDR3 is TGTGCCAGCAGTGAGCAGCCAATAACAGGGTCGTCCGGCTACACCTTC.

This clone occurred a few times. The V call is TRBV7-2, the J call TRBJ1-1, with a possible D match to TRBD1 (6 bases). The CDR3 covers 15 residues. Germline-derived CDR1 and CDR2 are SGHTA and FQGNSA. The V end was cut by 4 bases, the J end by 1 base, with 13 bases between. The DNA for the CDR3 is TGTGCCAGCAGCTCGTGGGCAGGGGAGAACACTGAAGCTTTCTTT. The encoded protein is CASSSWAGENTEAFF.

The chain is built from TRBV28 and TRBJ1-2; D is unresolved. Trimming left V 5 bases short and J 7 bases short, with 8 bases between. Germline loops: CDR1 MDHEN, CDR2 SYDVKM. The CDR3 is made up of 11 amino acids. The CDR3 protein is CASSRKGGYTF. The CDR3 coding sequence is TGTGCCAGCAGTCGAAAAGGTGGCTACACCTTC.

This sequence joins TRBV6-1 and TRBJ1-5, with D hard to call. This CDR3 contains 15 residues. Trimming left V 3 bases short and J 3 bases short, with 12 bases between. Germline V gene lookup returns CDR1 MNHNS and CDR2 SASEGT. The CDR3 here is CASSEYQKFNQPQHF. The CDR3 DNA reads TGTGCCAGCAGTGAGTACCAGAAATTCAATCAGCCCCAGCATTTT.

The rearrangement uses TRBV6-4 and TRBJ2-7; D gene unclear. The germline CDR1 and CDR2 sequences are MRHNA and SNTAGT. With 2 bases removed from V and 4 bases from J, the gap between germline ends came to 15 bases. This CDR3 has 15 amino acids. The DNA for the CDR3 is TGTGCCAGCAGTGACACGGATAGCACCATATACGAGCAGTACTTC. The encoded protein is CASSDTDSTIYEQYF.

The rearrangement links TRBV19 to TRBJ2-3; 14 bases are a match to TRBD2. After removal of 5 bases from V and 5 bases from J, the junction contained 6 bases not matched to a gene. CDR3 size: 16 residues. The germline CDR1 and CDR2 sequences are LNHDA and SQIVND (reference sequence). This CDR3 is CASSLRLAGGIDTQYF. The CDR3 nucleotides read TGTGCCAGTAGTCTCCGACTAGCGGGGGGGATAGATACGCAGTATTTT. The full variable domain, rest sourced from reference TRBV19 and TRBJ2-3, is DGGITQSPKYLFRKEGQNVTLSCEQNLNHDAMYWYRQDPGQGLRLIYYSQIVNDFQKGDIAEGYSVSREKKESFPLTVTSAQKNPTAFYLCASSLRLAGGIDTQYFGPGTRLTVL.

V is TRBV5-1 and J is TRBJ2-3; possibly TRBD1 for D (5 bases). Looked up from germline, CDR1 is SGHRS and CDR2 is YFSETQ. V lost 0 bases to trimming and J lost 2 bases, with 10 bases between them. This CDR3 comprises 15 residues. CDR3 DNA sequence: TGCGCCAGCAGCTTGGGGGGCCAGGTCACAGATACGCAGTATTTT. Protein product: CASSLGGQVTDTQYF.

The chain uses TRBV10-1 and TRBJ2-1, with 9 bases fitting TRBD2. The CDR3 consists of 14 residues. V gave up 4 bases and J gave up 6 bases; unmatched junction bases: 4. In germline, CDR1 is WNHNN, CDR2 SYGVQD (reference sequence). CDR3 DNA: TGCGCCAGCAGTGTCCTGCGGGAGGGCAATGAGCAGTTCTTC. This gives the protein CASSVLREGNEQFF.

The gene calls are TRBV10-2 and TRBJ2-2; D not certain. V was cut by 3 bases and J by 0 bases, with 8 bases left in between. This CDR3 comprises 15 residues. CDR1 WSHSY and CDR2 SAAADI come from the germline V gene. CDR3: CASSEALSNTGELFF. CDR3 bases: TGCGCCAGCAGTGAAGCACTCTCGAACACCGGGGAGCTGTTTTTT.